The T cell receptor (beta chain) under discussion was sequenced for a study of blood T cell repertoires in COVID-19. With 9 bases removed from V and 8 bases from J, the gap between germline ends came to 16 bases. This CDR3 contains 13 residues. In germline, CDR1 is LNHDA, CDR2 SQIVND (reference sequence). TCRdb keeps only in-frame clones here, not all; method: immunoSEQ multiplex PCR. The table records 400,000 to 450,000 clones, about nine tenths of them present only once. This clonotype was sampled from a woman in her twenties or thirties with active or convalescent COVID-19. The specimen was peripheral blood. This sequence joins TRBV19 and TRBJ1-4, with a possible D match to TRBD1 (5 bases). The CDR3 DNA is TGTGCCAGCAGAGGGGCCCGGGGGGAAAAACTGTTTTTT. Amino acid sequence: CASRGARGEKLFF.